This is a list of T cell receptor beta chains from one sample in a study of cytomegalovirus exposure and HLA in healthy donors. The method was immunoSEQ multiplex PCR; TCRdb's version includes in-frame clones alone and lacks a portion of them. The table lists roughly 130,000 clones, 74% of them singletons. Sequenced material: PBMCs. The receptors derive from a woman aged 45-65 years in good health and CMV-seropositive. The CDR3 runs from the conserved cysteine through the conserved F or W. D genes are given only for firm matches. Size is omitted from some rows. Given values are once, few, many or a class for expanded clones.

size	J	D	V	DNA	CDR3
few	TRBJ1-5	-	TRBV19	TGTGCCAGTAGCTGGACAGAAACCGATCAGCCCCAGCATTTT	CASSWTETDQPQHF
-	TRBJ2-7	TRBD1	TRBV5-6	TGTGCCAGCAGCCTGACAGGGTCCCCTCTGGAGCAGTACTTC	CASSLTGSPLEQYF
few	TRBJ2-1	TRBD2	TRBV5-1	TGCGCCAGCAGCTGGAGCGGGGGGGCCAGGAATGAGCAGTTCTTC	CASSWSGGARNEQFF
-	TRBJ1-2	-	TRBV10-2	TGCGCCAGCAGGGCGGGACTCGTCTATGGCTACACCTTC	CASRAGLVYGYTF
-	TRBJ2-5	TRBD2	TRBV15	TGTGCCACCAGCAGAGATTCCGCGCTAGCGGGGGGAGATCAAGAGACCCAGTACTTC	CATSRDSALAGGDQETQYF
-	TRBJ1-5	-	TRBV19	TGTGCCAGTAACCTCGAAACTTTGGGCAATCAGCCCCAGCATTTT	CASNLETLGNQPQHF
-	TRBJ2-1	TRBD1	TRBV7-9	TGTGCCAGCAGCTGGGGGGACAGGGAAAGTGAGCAGTTCTTC	CASSWGDRESEQFF
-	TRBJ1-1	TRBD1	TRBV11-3	TGTGCCAGCAGCCCAGGTACAGGGGAAGTGAACACTGAAGCTTTCTTT	CASSPGTGEVNTEAFF
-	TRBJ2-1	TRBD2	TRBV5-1	TGCGCCAGCAGCCCCGGACTAGCGGGATACGACAATGAGCAGTTCTTC	CASSPGLAGYDNEQFF
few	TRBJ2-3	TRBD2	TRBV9	TGTGCCAGCAGCGCCGAGGGCGGGGGGGGATATTTTAGCACAGATACGCAGTATTTT	CASSAEGGGGYFSTDTQYF
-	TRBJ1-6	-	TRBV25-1	TGTGCCAGCAGTGACCACAGGAAGGGTTCAGCGAATTCACCCCTCCACTTT	CASSDHRKGSANSPLHF
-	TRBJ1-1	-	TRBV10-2	TGCGCCTCCCGACGGGAGGGGAACACTGAAGCTTTCTTT	CASRREGNTEAFF
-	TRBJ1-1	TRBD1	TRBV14	TGTGCCAGCAGCTCCGACAGGGTCGTCACTGAAGCTTTCTTT	CASSSDRVVTEAFF
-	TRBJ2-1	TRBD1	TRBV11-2	TGTGCCAGCAGCTTAGTGGGACAGAATGAGCAGTTCTTC	CASSLVGQNEQFF
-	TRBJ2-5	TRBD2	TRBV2	TGTGCCAGCACGGAGAGCGGGGGCTCTCACGAGACCCAGTACTTC	CASTESGGSHETQYF
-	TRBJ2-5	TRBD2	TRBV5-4	TGTGCCAGCAGCTTGCCGGCCGCCGGGACTAGCGGGGGGGCCCAAGAGACCCAGTACTTC	CASSLPAAGTSGGAQETQYF
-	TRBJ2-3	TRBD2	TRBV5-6	TGTGCCAGCAGCTTGGTTTCGGGGGGGGCCACAGATACGCAGTATTTT	CASSLVSGGATDTQYF
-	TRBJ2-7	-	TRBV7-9	TGTGCCAGCAGCTTAACCAGGGGGGTCCACGAGCAGTACTTC	CASSLTRGVHEQYF
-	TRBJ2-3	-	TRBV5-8	TGTGCCAGCAGTCGCAGGGCACCGATGGGCACAGATACGCAGTATTTT	CASSRRAPMGTDTQYF
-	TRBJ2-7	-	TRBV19	TGTGCCAGTAGCCAGGGACTCTACGAGCAGTACTTC	CASSQGLYEQYF
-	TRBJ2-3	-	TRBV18	TGTGCCAGCTCACCCTACCTGTCTAGCACAGATACGCAGTATTTT	CASSPYLSSTDTQYF
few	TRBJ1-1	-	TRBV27	TGTGCCAGCAGTTTAAACAGGGCTAGGAACACTGAAGCTTTCTTT	CASSLNRARNTEAFF
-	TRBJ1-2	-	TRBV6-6	TGTGCCAGCAGGCAGACAGGCTATGGCTACACCTTC	CASRQTGYGYTF
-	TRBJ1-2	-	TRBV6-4	TGTGCCAGCAGTGCAACAGGGAACTATGGCTACACCTTC	CASSATGNYGYTF
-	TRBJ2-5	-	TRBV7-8	TGTGCCAGCAGCTGGAGCATGGAGACCCAGTACTTC	CASSWSMETQYF
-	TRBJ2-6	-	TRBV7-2	TGTGCCAGCAGCGGGAGCTCTGGGGCCAACGTCCTGACTTTC	CASSGSSGANVLTF
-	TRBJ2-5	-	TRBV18	TGTGCCAGCTCACCGACAGTCCAAGAGACCCAGTACTTC	CASSPTVQETQYF
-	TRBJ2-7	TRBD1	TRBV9	TGTGCCAGCAGCGTAGCCGTAGACAGGGGCTACGAGCAGTACTTC	CASSVAVDRGYEQYF
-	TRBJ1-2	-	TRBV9	TGTGCCAGCAGCGTATATTGGGAGTCTAACTATGGCTACACCTTC	CASSVYWESNYGYTF
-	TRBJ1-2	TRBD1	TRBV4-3	TGCGCCAGCAGCCAAGGACAGGGGGAGGTTTCTGGCTACACCTTC	CASSQGQGEVSGYTF
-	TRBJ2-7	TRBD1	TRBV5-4	TGTGCCAGCAGCTTGGCCGGGACAGGCACCTACGAGCAGTACTTC	CASSLAGTGTYEQYF
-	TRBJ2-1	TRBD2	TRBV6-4	TGTGCCAGCAGTGACTCCGGGACTAGTAAATCGCAGTTCTTC	CASSDSGTSKSQFF
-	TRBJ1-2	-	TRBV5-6	TGTGCCAGCGGGCTAGGGGATGTCTACTACACCTTC	CASGLGDVYYTF
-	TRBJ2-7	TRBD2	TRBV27	TGTGCCAGCAGTTCCCCCGGACTAGCGGGGGGCTACGAGCAGTACTTC	CASSSPGLAGGYEQYF
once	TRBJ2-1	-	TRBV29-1	TGCAGCGGTGGAGGCAATGAGCAGTTCTTC	CSGGGNEQFF
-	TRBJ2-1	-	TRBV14	TGTGCCAGCAGCCAATTTCTGGGGGGAAATGAGCAGTTCTTC	CASSQFLGGNEQFF
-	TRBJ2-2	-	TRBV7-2	TGTGCCAGCAGCCAACAAGCGGGCGGGAACACCGGGGAGCTGTTTTTT	CASSQQAGGNTGELFF
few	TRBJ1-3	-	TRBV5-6	TGTGCCAGCAGCTTCAGGGGTGGAAACACCATATATTTT	CASSFRGGNTIYF
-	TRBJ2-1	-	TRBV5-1	TGCGCCAGCAGCTTAGACCGGAGCTCCTACAATGAGCAGTTCTTC	CASSLDRSSYNEQFF
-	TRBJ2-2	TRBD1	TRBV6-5	TGTGCCAGCAGTTTCGGACAGGGGAAGACCGGGGAGCTGTTTTTT	CASSFGQGKTGELFF
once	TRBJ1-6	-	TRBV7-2	TGTGCCAGCAGTTTGACAAGCTCCTATAATTCACCCCTCCACTTT	CASSLTSSYNSPLHF
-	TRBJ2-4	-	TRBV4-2	TGTGCCAGCAGCCAAGGATTCAAGGGAGCCCAGATAGCCAAAAACATTCAGTACTTC	CASSQGFKGAQIAKNIQYF
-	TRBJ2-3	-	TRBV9	TGTGCCAGCAGCGTAGCCGCAGATACGCAGTATTTT	CASSVAADTQYF
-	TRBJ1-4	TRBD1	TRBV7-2	TGTGCCAGCAGCGGGACAGGGTCTAATGAAAAACTGTTTTTT	CASSGTGSNEKLFF
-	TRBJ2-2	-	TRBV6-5	TGTGCCAGCACCGAAGCCGGGGGAGATACCGGGGAGCTGTTTTTT	CASTEAGGDTGELFF
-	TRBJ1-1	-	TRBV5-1	TGCGCCAGCAGCGGAGGGGCTGAATGGGAAACTGAAGCTTTCTTT	CASSGGAEWETEAFF
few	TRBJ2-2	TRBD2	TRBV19	TGTGCCAGTAGTATAGGGGGGACTAGCGGGGGCACCGGGGAGCTGTTTTTT	CASSIGGTSGGTGELFF
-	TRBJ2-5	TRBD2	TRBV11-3	TGTGCCAGCAGCCGGGCCGGGGGGGCGGGGGGACCTATGTCCCAGTACTTC	CASSRAGGAGGPMSQYF
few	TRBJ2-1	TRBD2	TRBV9	TGTGCCAGCAGCGCCCTCCCTAGCGGAGCGTACAATGAGCAGTTCTTC	CASSALPSGAYNEQFF
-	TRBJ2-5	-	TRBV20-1	TGCAGTGGAGGGAGCGAAGAGACCCAGTACTTC	CSGGSEETQYF
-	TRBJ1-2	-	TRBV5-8	TGTGCCAGCAGCTTGGCCCCTTTTAGGGGATACTATGGCTACACCTTC	CASSLAPFRGYYGYTF
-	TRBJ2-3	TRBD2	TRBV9	TGTGCCAGCAGCGTAGAAGCGGGGGGGCACACAGATACGCAGTATTTT	CASSVEAGGHTDTQYF
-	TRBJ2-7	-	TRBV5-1	TGCGCCAGCAGCTTGTTAGATCGAACGGGGGAGCAGTACTTC	CASSLLDRTGEQYF